These T cell receptor beta chains were read from a single sample in a study of blood T cell repertoires in COVID-19. This table comes from immunoSEQ multiplex PCR, and its TCRdb copy is limited to in-frame clones, with some not included. The sample consists of 350,000 or so clones, approximately 88% of them appearing once. Specimen: peripheral blood. The receptor set was obtained from a woman under 40 with COVID-19, enrolled during active disease. CDR3s leave out the opening cysteine and the closing phenylalanine or tryptophan. D genes are given only for firm matches.

cdr3_aa	v_call	j_call	d_call
ASSSDRFMNTEAF	TRBV5-1	TRBJ1-1	NA
ASRKGGAQNTGELF	TRBV28	TRBJ2-2	NA
ASSVTPYNEQF	TRBV10-1	TRBJ2-1	NA
ASSGQGSGGQIDTQY	TRBV11-3	TRBJ2-3	TRBD2
ASSSFNSPLH	TRBV12-3/TRBV12-4	TRBJ1-6	NA
ASSPPRGGDEKLF	TRBV18	TRBJ1-4	NA
ASTLSRRGNTEAF	TRBV6-5	TRBJ1-1	NA
ASSSGTGWDTEAF	TRBV25-1	TRBJ1-1	TRBD1
ASASLYNEQF	TRBV6-6	TRBJ2-1	NA
ASSLTGQVRVNTEAF	TRBV5-1	TRBJ1-1	TRBD1
ASSQSGGYTGELF	TRBV4-1	TRBJ2-2	NA
ASSIDREEETQY	TRBV6-2/TRBV6-3	TRBJ2-5	NA
ASSPSPGAGELF	TRBV4-3	TRBJ2-2	NA
ASSLPGANEKLF	TRBV7-9	TRBJ1-4	NA
ASSLAQRLAPETQY	TRBV7-8	TRBJ2-5	TRBD2
ASRQGSFVDTQY	TRBV7-9	TRBJ2-3	TRBD1
ASSKEPGGGTDTQY	TRBV5-1	TRBJ2-3	NA
ASSEGSGMGYEKLF	TRBV2	TRBJ1-4	NA
AISEQGVSTDTQY	TRBV10-3	TRBJ2-3	NA
ASSIRDSSYNSPLH	TRBV19	TRBJ1-6	TRBD1
ASSILRGRVTEAF	TRBV19	TRBJ1-1	TRBD1
ASSAGQGLAYEQY	TRBV9	TRBJ2-7	TRBD1
ASSPRMTGAGEKLF	TRBV7-9	TRBJ1-4	NA
ASSVTGVGQPQH	TRBV9	TRBJ1-5	TRBD1
ASSDVVTSRGEQF	TRBV6-1	TRBJ2-1	TRBD2
ASRGGQGREQY	TRBV3-1/TRBV3-2	TRBJ2-7	TRBD1
ASSQDLTGWENTIY	TRBV4-3	TRBJ1-3	NA
ASSWGDRGRADTQY	TRBV7-9	TRBJ2-3	TRBD1
ASSLGTIQGGDAQPQH	TRBV5-1	TRBJ1-5	NA
ASSEVVLNTIY	TRBV2	TRBJ1-3	NA
SGRDGNEKLF	TRBV29-1	TRBJ1-4	NA
ASSKQGATFGYT	TRBV6-5	TRBJ1-2	TRBD1
ASSEGTGVYEQY	TRBV6-1	TRBJ2-7	TRBD1
ASRVTTGGTEAF	TRBV2	TRBJ1-1	TRBD1
AWSGGVGEKLF	TRBV30	TRBJ1-4	NA
ASSPLGTGTPNTEAF	TRBV19	TRBJ1-1	NA
ASSPRTSGGFSTDTQY	TRBV6-6	TRBJ2-3	TRBD2
ASSPNRGDSPLH	TRBV5-4	TRBJ1-6	TRBD1
ASSLGGSGRPQH	TRBV5-6	TRBJ1-5	NA
ASSLGTSGGRETQY	TRBV5-4	TRBJ2-5	TRBD2
ASSSGTAAKNIQY	TRBV7-2	TRBJ2-4	TRBD1
ASSFLGQGANGELF	TRBV7-8	TRBJ2-2	TRBD1